The source of this T cell receptor beta chain is a study of T-cell reconstitution after alpha-beta-depleted transplantation in children. A few counts support this clonotype. Trimming removed 8 bases from V and 1 base from J, with 11 bases in between. The CDR3 has 13 residues. Germline CDR1 reads LGHNA; CDR2 reads YNFKEQ. Unique molecular identifiers were used to barcode this TCRbeta library. TCRdb re-called the PCR reads through MiXCR, storing one row per CDR3 protein. Among a few hundred thousand distinct CDR3 sequences listed, about 20% were seen once. The sample in question was PBMCs from the stem cell graft donor, obtained from the stem cell graft. The chain couples TRBV4-2 to TRBJ1-1; D gene uncertain. The sequence was obtained from a human donor who donated a stem cell graft to a child with acute myeloid leukemia. CDR3 amino acids: CASGTEGNTEAFF. CDR3 bases: TGTGCCAGCGGAACTGAAGGGAACACTGAAGCTTTCTTT.